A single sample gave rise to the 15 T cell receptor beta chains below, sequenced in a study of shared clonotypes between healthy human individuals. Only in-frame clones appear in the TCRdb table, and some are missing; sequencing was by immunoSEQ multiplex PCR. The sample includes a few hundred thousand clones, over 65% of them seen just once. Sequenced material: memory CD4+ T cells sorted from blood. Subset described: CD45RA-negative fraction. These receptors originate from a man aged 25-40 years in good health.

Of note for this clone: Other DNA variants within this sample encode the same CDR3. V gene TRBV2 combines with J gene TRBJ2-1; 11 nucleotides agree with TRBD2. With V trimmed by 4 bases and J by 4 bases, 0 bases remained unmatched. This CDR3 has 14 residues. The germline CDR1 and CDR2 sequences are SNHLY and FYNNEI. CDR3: CASSGLAGYNEQFF. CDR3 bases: TGTGCCAGCAGTGGACTAGCGGGGTACAATGAGCAGTTCTTC. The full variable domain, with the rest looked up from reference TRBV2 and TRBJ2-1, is EPEVTQTPSHQVTQMGQEVILRCVPISNHLYFYWYRQILGQKVEFLVSFYNNEISEKSEIFDDQFSVERPDGSNFTLKIRSTKLEDSAMYFCASSGLAGYNEQFFGPGTRLTVL.

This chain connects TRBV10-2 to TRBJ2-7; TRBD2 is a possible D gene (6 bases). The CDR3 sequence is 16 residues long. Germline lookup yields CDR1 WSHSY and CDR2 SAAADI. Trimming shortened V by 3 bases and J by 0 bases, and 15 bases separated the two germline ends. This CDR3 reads CASSDRERSISYEQYF. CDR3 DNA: TGCGCCAGCAGTGATCGGGAGCGGAGTATCTCCTACGAGCAGTACTTC.

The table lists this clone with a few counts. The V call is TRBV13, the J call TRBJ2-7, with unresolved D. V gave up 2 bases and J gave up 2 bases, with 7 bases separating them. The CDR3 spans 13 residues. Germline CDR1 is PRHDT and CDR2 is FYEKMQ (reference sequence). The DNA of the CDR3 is TGTGCCAGCAGCTTACACGGCACCTACGAGCAGTACTTC. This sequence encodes CASSLHGTYEQYF.

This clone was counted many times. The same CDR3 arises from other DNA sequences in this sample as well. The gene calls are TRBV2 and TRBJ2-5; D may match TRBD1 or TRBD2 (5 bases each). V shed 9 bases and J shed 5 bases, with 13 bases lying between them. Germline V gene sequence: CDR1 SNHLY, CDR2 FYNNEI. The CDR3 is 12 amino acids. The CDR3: CASQGPGETQYF. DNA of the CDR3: TGTGCCAGTCAGGGACCGGGGGAGACCCAGTACTTC.

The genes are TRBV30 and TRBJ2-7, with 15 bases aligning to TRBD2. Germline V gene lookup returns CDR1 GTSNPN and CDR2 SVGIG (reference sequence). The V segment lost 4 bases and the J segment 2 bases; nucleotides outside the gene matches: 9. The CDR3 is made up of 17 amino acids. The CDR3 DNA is TGTGCCTGGATCAAAGGACTAGCGGGAGGGAACCCCTACGAGCAGTACTTC. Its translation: CAWIKGLAGGNPYEQYF.

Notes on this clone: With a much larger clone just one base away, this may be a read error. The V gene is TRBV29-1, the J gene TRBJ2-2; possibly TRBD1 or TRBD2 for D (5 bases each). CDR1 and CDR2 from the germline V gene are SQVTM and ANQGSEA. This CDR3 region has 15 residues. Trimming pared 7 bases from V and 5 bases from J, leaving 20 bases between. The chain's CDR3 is CSASSEWGMTGELFF. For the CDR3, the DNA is TGCAGCGCATCATCAGAGTGGGGGATGACCGGGGAGCTGTTTTTT.

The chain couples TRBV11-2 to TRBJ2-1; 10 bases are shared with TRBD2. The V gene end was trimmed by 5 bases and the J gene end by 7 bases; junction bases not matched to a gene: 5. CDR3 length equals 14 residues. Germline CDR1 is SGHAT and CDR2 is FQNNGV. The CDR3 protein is CASSLAGVTNEQFF. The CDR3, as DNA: TGTGCCAGCAGCCTAGCGGGAGTCACGAATGAGCAGTTCTTC.

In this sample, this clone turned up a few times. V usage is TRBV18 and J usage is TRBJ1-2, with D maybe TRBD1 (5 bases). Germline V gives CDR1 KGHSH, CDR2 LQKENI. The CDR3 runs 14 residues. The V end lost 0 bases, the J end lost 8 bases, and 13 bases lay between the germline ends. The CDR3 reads CASSPPGRAGGYTF. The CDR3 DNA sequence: TGTGCCAGCTCACCACCGGGCAGGGCCGGGGGCTACACCTTC.

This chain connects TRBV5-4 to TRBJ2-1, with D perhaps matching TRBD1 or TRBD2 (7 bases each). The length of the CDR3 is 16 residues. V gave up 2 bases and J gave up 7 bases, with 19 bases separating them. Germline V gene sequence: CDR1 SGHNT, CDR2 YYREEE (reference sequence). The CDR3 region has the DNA TGTGCCAGCAGCTTCCCAGGGGGGGGGCCGGGTAATGAGCAGTTCTTC. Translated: CASSFPGGGPGNEQFF.

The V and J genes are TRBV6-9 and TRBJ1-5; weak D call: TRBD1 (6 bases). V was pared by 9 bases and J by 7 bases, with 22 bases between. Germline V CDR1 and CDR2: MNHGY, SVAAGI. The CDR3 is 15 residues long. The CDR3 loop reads CARRIGGGKLQPQHF. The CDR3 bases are TGTGCCAGGAGGATCGGAGGGGGTAAGCTACAGCCCCAGCATTTT.

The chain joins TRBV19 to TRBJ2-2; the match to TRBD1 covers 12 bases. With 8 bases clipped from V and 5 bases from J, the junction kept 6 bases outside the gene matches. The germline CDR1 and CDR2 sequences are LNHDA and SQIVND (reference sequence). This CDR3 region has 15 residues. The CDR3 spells CASGRGQGATGELFF. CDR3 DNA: TGTGCCAGTGGGCGGGGACAGGGGGCAACCGGGGAGCTGTTTTTT.

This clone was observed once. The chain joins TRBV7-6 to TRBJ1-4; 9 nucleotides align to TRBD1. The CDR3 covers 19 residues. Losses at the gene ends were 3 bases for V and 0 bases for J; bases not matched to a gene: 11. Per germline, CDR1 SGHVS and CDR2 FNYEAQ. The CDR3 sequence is CASSFAGTGPPATNEKLFF. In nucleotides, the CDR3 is TGTGCCAGCAGCTTTGCCGGGACAGGGCCTCCTGCAACTAATGAAAAACTGTTTTTT. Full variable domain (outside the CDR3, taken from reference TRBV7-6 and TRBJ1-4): GAGVSQSPRYKVTKRGQDVALRCDPISGHVSLYWYRQALGQGPEFLTYFNYEAQQDKSGLPNDRFSAERPEGSISTLTIQRTEQRDSAMYRCASSFAGTGPPATNEKLFFGSGTQLSVL.

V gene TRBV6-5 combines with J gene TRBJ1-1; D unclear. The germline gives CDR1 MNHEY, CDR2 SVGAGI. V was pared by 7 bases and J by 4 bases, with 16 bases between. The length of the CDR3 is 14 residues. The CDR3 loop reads CASISIGLSTEAFF. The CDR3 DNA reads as TGTGCCAGCATTTCGATTGGGCTTTCCACTGAAGCTTTCTTT.

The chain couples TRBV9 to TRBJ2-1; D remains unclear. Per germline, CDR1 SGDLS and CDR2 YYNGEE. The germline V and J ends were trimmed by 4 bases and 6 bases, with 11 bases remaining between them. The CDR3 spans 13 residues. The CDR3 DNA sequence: TGTGCCAGCAGCCTGACACAAATCAATGAGCAGTTCTTC. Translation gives CASSLTQINEQFF.

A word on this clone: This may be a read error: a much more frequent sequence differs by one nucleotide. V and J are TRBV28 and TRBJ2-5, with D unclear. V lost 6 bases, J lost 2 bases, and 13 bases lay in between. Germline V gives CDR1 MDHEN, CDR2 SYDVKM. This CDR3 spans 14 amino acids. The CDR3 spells CASSPRWVQETQYF. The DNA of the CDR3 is TGTGCCAGCAGCCCCAGGTGGGTGCAAGAGACCCAGTACTTC.